This TCR beta chain is from a study of blood T cell repertoires in COVID-19. As processed by the authors: Amplification from reference gene primers served as the basis for estimated nucleated cell counts. The method was immunoSEQ multiplex PCR; TCRdb's version includes in-frame clones alone and lacks a portion of them. That table is the source of V, J and clone size, and D and trimming were worked out from the DNA. The sample includes roughly 250,000 clones, around 90% of them seen just once. The CDR3 is 12 amino acids. Trimming left V 5 bases short and J 4 bases short, with 6 bases between. The V call is TRBV12-3 or TRBV12-4, the J call TRBJ1-5; D is uncertain. The specimen sequenced was PBMCs or T cells enriched from blood (not recorded which). The sequence was collected from a woman under 30 who had recovered from COVID-19. The CDR3 region is CASSGPNQPQHF. The CDR3 DNA reads as TGTGCCAGCAGTGGCCCTAATCAGCCCCAGCATTTT.